This T cell receptor (beta chain) appears in the sequencing data of a study of T cells in Graves' hyperthyroidism and ophthalmopathy. Study as a whole: Initial diagnosis, before any treatment, was when peripheral blood was collected.

This clonotype was seen ten or more times. RNA transcripts provided the source from which TCR beta CDR3 regions were amplified. Primed by the HTBI set, a first-round RT-PCR was run on the TCR CDR3. TCRdb analysed the multiplex PCR reads with MiXCR anew, one entry per CDR3 protein. This table has under 400,000 distinct CDR3 sequences, roughly 17% appearing once. For Graves' hyperthyroidism to be stable, ophthalmopathy could not progress within 18 months. Clinical symptoms, serum thyroxine, TRAb, thyroid ultrasound and orbital computed tomography established diagnosis. More than 8 ml fresh peripheral blood yielded the PBMCs. Sequencing was performed on blood. The receptor's source is a man younger than 40 with Graves' hyperthyroidism.

The CDR3: CASSLGPSGSSYNEQFF. In DNA form, the CDR3 reads TGTGCCAGCAGCTTAGGTCCTAGCGGGAGCTCCTACAATGAGCAGTTCTTC. The chain employs TRBV11-2 and TRBJ2-1; 10 positions match TRBD2. V gave up 1 base and J gave up 0 bases; unmatched junction bases: 3. This CDR3 contains 17 residues. CDR1 and CDR2 from the germline V gene are SGHAT and FQNNGV.